This T cell receptor beta chain was recovered during a study of response to subunit inactivated influenza vaccine. Study results and caveats: Authors suggested each seasonal flu vaccination may recruit only limited numbers of new T cells.

This clonotype has ten or more counts. Its cognate antigen is unknown. V dropped 6 bases and J dropped 4 bases, with 10 bases sitting between them. Looked up from germline, CDR1 is LGHDT and CDR2 is YNNKEL (reference sequence). This CDR3 has 13 residues. MiXCR, run by TCRdb on the RT-PCR reads, gives a single entry per CDR3 protein. The data show some 850,000 distinct CDR3 sequences, with under 20% seen just once and roughly a tenth held by the top ten. This sample comprised PBMCs from blood, obtained around 5 days after vaccination. The chain combines TRBV3-1 with TRBJ2-1; D is ambiguous. The clonotype originates from a man aged 50 or older who received an inactivated influenza vaccine. CDR3 loop: CASSQASYNEQFF. CDR3 nucleotides: TGTGCCAGCAGTCAGGCCTCTTACAATGAGCAGTTCTTC.